The 27 T cell receptor beta chains listed next were all sequenced from one sample in a study of molecular identifiers for immune sequencing clone quantification. TCRdb reprocessed the PCR reads via MiXCR and lists one record per CDR3 protein. The sample consists of around 460,000 distinct CDR3 sequences, about 20% of them appearing once. What was sequenced was naive CD8+ T cells from blood, with Jurkat cell RNA spiked in. Described subset: FACS-sorted CD8+CD4-CCR7+CD45RA+ naive T cells. The receptors here all came from a human donor in good health. Some libraries in this study had Jurkat cell RNA spiked in.

This clonotype came up a few times. The J gene is TRBJ2-7, the V gene TRBV20-1; D gene ambiguous. Trimming shortened V by 0 bases and J by 3 bases, and 12 bases separated the two germline ends. The CDR3 consists of 14 residues. Germline V lookup: CDR1 DFQATT, CDR2 SNEGSKA (reference sequence). The CDR3 DNA sequence: TGCAGTGCTAGAGATGAGACTCCAGACTACGAGCAGTACTTC. Its protein product is CSARDETPDYEQYF.

The chain couples TRBV5-1 to TRBJ2-3; D uncertain. V lost 2 bases and J 6 bases, leaving 16 bases between the germline ends. The germline V gene encodes CDR1 SGHRS and CDR2 YFSETQ. The CDR3 totals 15 residues. The CDR3 sequence: CASSFGASRGDTQYF. DNA for the CDR3: TGCGCCAGCAGCTTCGGCGCCAGCCGTGGGGATACGCAGTATTTT.

Of note for this clonotype: Possible read error: a much larger clone is one base away. V and J are TRBV20-1 and TRBJ2-5; D remains ambiguous. The CDR3 spans 13 residues. Per germline, CDR1 DFQATT and CDR2 SNEGSKA (reference sequence). The CDR3 coding sequence is TGCAGTGCTAGAGTGGCTAGACAAGAGACCCAGTGCTTC. Protein product: CSARVARQETQCF.

This clonotype was detected many times. V gene TRBV6-5 combines with J gene TRBJ2-3; no clear D. Trimming removed 6 bases at V and 2 bases at J, with 12 bases between. Germline V CDR1 and CDR2: MNHEY, SVGAGI. This CDR3 contains 14 residues. The CDR3 sequence: CASSPFLSTDTQYF. As DNA, the CDR3 is TGTGCCAGCAGCCCATTCCTATCCACAGATACGCAGTATTTT.

This clonotype has only a few counts. The chain recombines TRBV27 with TRBJ2-5, with 8 nucleotides matching TRBD2. Germline loops: CDR1 MNHEY, CDR2 SMNVEV (reference sequence). There are 13 residues in the CDR3. V lost 8 bases and J lost 3; bases outside the gene matches: 5. The CDR3 nucleotides are TGTGCCAGCTACGGGGGGGCGAAAGAGACCCAGTACTTC. Translated, it gives CASYGGAKETQYF.

This clonotype has just a few counts. V is TRBV5-6 and J is TRBJ2-2; a possible D gene is TRBD1 (5 bases). Germline V gene lookup returns CDR1 SGHDT and CDR2 YYEEEE. The CDR3 consists of 13 residues. Trimming stripped 5 bases from V and 6 bases from J, with 11 bases between. CDR3 sequence (DNA): TGTGCCAGCAGGCCAGGGTTGGCCGGGGAGCTGTTTTTT. It translates to CASRPGLAGELFF.

This clonotype has at least ten counts. This chain joins TRBV30 and TRBJ2-1; D perhaps matches TRBD1 (5 bases). Germline CDR1 is GTSNPN and CDR2 is SVGIG (reference sequence). Trimming pared 0 bases from V and 2 bases from J, leaving 14 bases between. CDR3 size: 16 residues. CDR3 protein: CAWSVGHQDAYNEQFF. CDR3 sequence (DNA): TGTGCCTGGAGTGTTGGACACCAAGACGCCTACAATGAGCAGTTCTTC.

This clonotype was observed many times. This chain uses TRBV6-2 or TRBV6-3 with TRBJ2-5; D tentatively reads TRBD1 or TRBD2 (5 bases each). This CDR3 contains 15 residues. The V end was cut by 5 bases, the J end by 2 bases, with 15 bases between. Germline loops: CDR1 MNHEY, CDR2 SVGEGT. Here the CDR3 reads CASSPLRDQQETQYF. CDR3 coding DNA: TGTGCCAGCAGTCCTCTAAGGGACCAACAAGAGACCCAGTACTTC.

The chain employs TRBV6-5 and TRBJ2-7; the D gene is possibly TRBD1 (5 bases). This CDR3 has 15 residues. V dropped 7 bases and J dropped 4 bases, with 20 bases sitting between them. Germline V lookup: CDR1 MNHEY, CDR2 SVGAGI. The CDR3 sequence: CASTATGALGYEQYF. The CDR3 DNA reads TGTGCCAGCACCGCCACAGGCGCGCTAGGATACGAGCAGTACTTC.

This clonotype has ten or more counts. The gene calls are TRBV29-1 and TRBJ1-1; maybe TRBD1 (5 bases). The germline V and J ends were trimmed by 7 bases and 3 bases, with 18 bases remaining between them. The CDR3 consists of 14 residues. Germline lookup yields CDR1 SQVTM and CDR2 ANQGSEA. CDR3 protein: CSAAGGSGDTEAFF. The CDR3 DNA reads TGCAGCGCTGCGGGGGGTTCGGGCGACACTGAAGCTTTCTTT.

Comments on this clonotype: A single base separates this from a much larger clone, so it may be a read error. The V call is TRBV20-1, the J call TRBJ2-5; D is ambiguous. CDR3 length equals 13 residues. With 5 bases removed from V and 5 bases from J, the gap between germline ends came to 15 bases. Germline assignment: CDR1 DFQATT and CDR2 SNEGSKA (reference sequence). CDR3 sequence reads: CSALPTKIETQYF. CDR3 DNA: TGCAGTGCTCTTCCCACAAAGATCGAGACCCAGTACTTC.

In this sample, this clonotype turned up many times. The chain has TRBV5-5 and TRBJ2-3; D tentatively fits TRBD1 or TRBD2 (5 bases each). The CDR3 consists of 14 residues. Between the trimmed V and J ends, which lost 5 bases and 0 bases, there was a span of 10 bases. Germline loops: CDR1 SGHKS, CDR2 YYEKEE (reference sequence). This CDR3 reads CASSNWGSTDTQYF. CDR3 DNA sequence: TGTGCCAGCAGTAATTGGGGGAGCACAGATACGCAGTATTTT. The full variable domain, its missing parts supplied by reference TRBV5-5 and TRBJ2-3, is DAGVTQSPTHLIKTRGQQVTLRCSPISGHKSVSWYQQVLGQGPQFIFQYYEKEERGRGNFPDRFSARQFPNYSSELNVNALLLGDSALYLCASSNWGSTDTQYFGPGTRLTVL.

This clonotype was detected only a few times. The chain recombines TRBV19 with TRBJ2-1; tentative D call: TRBD2 (5 bases). Germline V lookup: CDR1 LNHDA, CDR2 SQIVND (reference sequence). The V end lost 1 base, the J end lost 2 bases, and 9 bases lay between the germline ends. CDR3 size: 15 residues. The CDR3 sequence is CASSIASGTYNEQFF. DNA for the CDR3: TGTGCCAGTAGTATAGCCAGCGGAACCTACAATGAGCAGTTCTTC.

This clonotype was recorded at least ten times. The J gene is TRBJ2-3, the V gene TRBV24-1; D is undetermined. Per the germline V gene, CDR1 is KGHDR and CDR2 is SFDVKD. This CDR3 is 13 amino acids long. V was shortened by 1 base and J by 2 bases, with 3 bases between the two germline ends. The CDR3 region has the DNA TGTGCCACCAGTGATTTCCACACAGATACGCAGTATTTT. Translation: CATSDFHTDTQYF.

The V call is TRBV27, the J call TRBJ2-7; 10 bases map to TRBD2. V was clipped by 2 bases and J by 4 bases; unmatched bases: 5. Looked up from germline, CDR1 is MNHEY and CDR2 is SMNVEV (reference sequence). The CDR3 totals 15 residues. The CDR3 DNA is TGTGCCAGCAGTTTAAGCGGGGGGGCCTTGTACGAGCAGTACTTC. This encodes CASSLSGGALYEQYF.

Note on this clonotype: This may be a read error: a much more frequent sequence differs by one nucleotide. The CDR3 end shows no conserved phenylalanine or tryptophan, and so a read error is likely. V and J are TRBV29-1 and TRBJ1-1, with D perhaps TRBD1 (5 bases). This CDR3 region has 16 residues. The germline V and J ends were trimmed by 4 bases and 0 bases, with 18 bases remaining between them. Germline-derived CDR1 and CDR2 are SQVTM and ANQGSEA. The CDR3 spells CSVAVETAKMNTEAFS. The CDR3 nucleotides are TGCAGCGTTGCGGTGGAGACAGCAAAGATGAACACTGAAGCTTTCTCT.

Regarding this clonotype: The conserved final phenylalanine or tryptophan is absent from the CDR3, which likely points to a read error. The chain couples TRBV12-3 or TRBV12-4 to TRBJ1-1; D is perhaps TRBD1 (5 bases). V lost 6 bases to trimming and J lost 6 bases, with 11 bases between them. The CDR3 has 12 residues. The CDR3 region is CASSAGFSEAFS. The DNA for the CDR3 is TGTGCCAGCAGCGCAGGGTTCTCTGAAGCTTTCTCT.

The J gene is TRBJ2-3, the V gene TRBV12-3 or TRBV12-4; D uncertain. The germline V and J ends were trimmed by 6 bases and 3 bases, with 10 bases remaining between them. This CDR3 spans 13 amino acids. The CDR3 DNA is TGTGCCAGCAGCATTTGGTCTACAGATACGCAGTATTTT. Protein product: CASSIWSTDTQYF.

The rearrangement joins TRBV25-1 to TRBJ2-5; TRBD1 might be the D (5 bases). CDR3 length equals 14 residues. V was shortened by 1 base and J by 1 base, with 7 bases between the two germline ends. Germline V lookup: CDR1 MGHDK, CDR2 SYGVNS. CDR3 DNA: TGTGCCAGCAGTGAATTAAGGGGCCAAGAGACCCAGTACTTC. The encoded protein is CASSELRGQETQYF. The full variable domain, rest sourced from reference TRBV25-1 and TRBJ2-5, is EADIYQTPRYLVIGTGKKITLECSQTMGHDKMYWYQQDPGMELHLIHYSYGVNSTEKGDLSSESTVSRIRTEHFPLTLESARPSHTSQYLCASSELRGQETQYFGPGTRLLVL.

This clonotype has more than one count but fewer than ten. A much larger clone sits a single nucleotide away, making a read error possible. The rearrangement uses TRBV15 and TRBJ2-1, with D maybe TRBD1 (5 bases). The CDR3 totals 15 residues. CDR1 LNHNV and CDR2 YYDKDF come from the germline V gene (reference sequence). The DNA for the CDR3 is TGTGCCACCAGCACCACACCGACAGTGTACAATGTGCAGTTCTTC. Residues: CATSTTPTVYNVQFF.

The chain employs TRBV6-2 or TRBV6-3 and TRBJ2-2, with D maybe TRBD2 (6 bases). With 5 bases removed from V and 6 bases from J, the gap between germline ends came to 10 bases. The length of the CDR3 is 13 residues. In germline, CDR1 is MNHEY, CDR2 SVGEGT. The CDR3 is CASSGTLSGELFF. For the CDR3, the DNA is TGTGCCAGCAGTGGGACTCTGTCCGGGGAGCTGTTTTTT.

The genes are TRBV4-1 and TRBJ2-7; D unresolved. Trimming shortened V by 5 bases and J by 3 bases, and 17 bases separated the two germline ends. The V gene's germline CDR1 is MGHRA and CDR2 YSYEKL. This CDR3 is built from 15 residues. In nucleotides, the CDR3 is TGCGCCAGCAGCTCAGCCCCGGGTCGAGTCTACGAGCAGTACTTC. Translating it yields CASSSAPGRVYEQYF.

This clonotype was seen just once. V and J are TRBV10-3 and TRBJ2-7, with D perhaps matching TRBD2 (7 bases). From germline, CDR1 is ENHRY and CDR2 SYGVKD. The CDR3 is 16 residues long. With 5 bases removed from V and 2 bases from J, the gap between germline ends came to 19 bases. The CDR3 is CAISSERGGDTYEQYF. The CDR3 DNA follows: TGTGCCATCAGTTCGGAGAGGGGGGGCGACACCTACGAGCAGTACTTC.

The chain couples TRBV27 to TRBJ2-7; TRBD2 might be the D (7 bases). With 3 bases removed from V and 6 bases from J, the gap between germline ends came to 21 bases. The CDR3 has 16 amino acids. Per the germline V gene, CDR1 is MNHEY and CDR2 is SMNVEV (reference sequence). The CDR3 reads CASSFGAGAAWSEQYF. Here the CDR3 DNA reads TGTGCCAGCAGTTTTGGTGCGGGGGCCGCTTGGTCCGAGCAGTACTTC.

Turning to this clonotype: A much more abundant neighbour one base away suggests this may be a read error. The rearrangement joins TRBV11-2 to TRBJ2-7; no clear D gene. This CDR3 is 15 amino acids long. CDR1 is SGHAT, CDR2 FQNNGV, per germline. Trimming stripped 3 bases from V and 3 bases from J, with 15 bases between. DNA for the CDR3: TGTGCCAGCAGCTTCGGTTCCCCTCCAGGCTACGAGCAGTACTTC. Its protein is CASSFGSPPGYEQYF.

This clonotype appeared many times. The J gene is TRBJ2-7, the V gene TRBV7-9; D is unclear. There are 14 residues in the CDR3. CDR1 and CDR2 (germline): SEHNR, FQNEAQ (reference sequence). V lost 4 bases and J lost 3, with 13 bases in between. The CDR3 DNA sequence: TGTGCCAGCAGCTCGGACCCTGCACGCTACGAGCAGTACTTC. Translation: CASSSDPARYEQYF.

The gene calls are TRBV5-1 and TRBJ1-4; weak D call: TRBD1 (5 bases). This CDR3 contains 16 residues. The germline V and J ends were trimmed by 0 bases and 3 bases, with 12 bases remaining between them. CDR1 is SGHRS, CDR2 YFSETQ, per germline. For the CDR3, the DNA is TGCGCCAGCAGCTTGGAGGGGTTAATGGCTAATGAAAAACTGTTTTTT. This encodes CASSLEGLMANEKLFF.